This T cell receptor (beta chain) originates from a study of T cell responses to AZD1222 COVID-19 vaccine. Findings and caveats of the study: Seropositivity was recorded at baseline in only a handful of AZD1222 recipients. Targets within unmutated variant regions were reportedly found for nearly half of spike-specific TCRs. Possibly, clonal diversity was underestimated; donors were largely white British and included more females.

Germline-derived CDR1 and CDR2 are SGHRS and YFSETQ. The CDR3 is 14 amino acids. The trim removed 0 bases at V and 6 bases at J, leaving 5 bases unmatched. Regarding this clone: Antigen: not known.

Some clones are missing from TCRdb's copy, which holds only in-frame ones; the method was immunoSEQ multiplex PCR. The sample lists about 130,000 clones, more than 85% seen once, with around 3.1% in the top ten. The specimen was peripheral blood, collected on day 0 of AZD1222 vaccination. The sequence derives from an adult in good health. The chain couples TRBV5-1 to TRBJ2-7, with 8 bases fitting TRBD2. The CDR3 reads CASSLGGLGSEQYF. The CDR3 DNA is TGCGCCAGCAGCTTGGGGGGACTAGGAAGCGAGCAGTACTTC.